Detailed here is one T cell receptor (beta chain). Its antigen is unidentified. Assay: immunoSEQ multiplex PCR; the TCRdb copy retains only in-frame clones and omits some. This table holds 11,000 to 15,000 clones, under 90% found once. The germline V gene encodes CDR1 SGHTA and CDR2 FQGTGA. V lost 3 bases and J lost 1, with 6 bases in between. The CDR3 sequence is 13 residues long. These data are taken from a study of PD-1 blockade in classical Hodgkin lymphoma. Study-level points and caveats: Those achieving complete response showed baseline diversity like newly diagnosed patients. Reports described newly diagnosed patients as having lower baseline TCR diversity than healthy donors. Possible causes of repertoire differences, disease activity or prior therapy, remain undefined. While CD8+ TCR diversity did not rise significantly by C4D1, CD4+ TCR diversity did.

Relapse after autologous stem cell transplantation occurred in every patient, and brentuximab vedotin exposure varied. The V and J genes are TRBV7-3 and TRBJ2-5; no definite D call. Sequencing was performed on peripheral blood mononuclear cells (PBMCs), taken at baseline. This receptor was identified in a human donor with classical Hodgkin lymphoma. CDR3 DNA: TGTGCCAGCAGCTTCACCCCCCAAGAGACCCAGTACTTC. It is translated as CASSFTPQETQYF.